A single TCR beta chain is shown here with its context. These data originate in a study of T cell responses to AZD1222 COVID-19 vaccine. This CDR3 is built from 15 residues. Germline CDR1 reads SGHTA; CDR2 reads FQGNSA. Trimming stripped 2 bases from V and 7 bases from J, with 14 bases between. Produced via immunoSEQ multiplex PCR; TCRdb's table is partial and in-frame only. Found here are under 250,000 clones, 85% to 95% of them singletons; the top ten hold more than 0.8%. This clonotype was sampled from an adult in good health. This specimen was peripheral blood, taken on day 0 of MenACWY control vaccination. J is TRBJ1-4 and V is TRBV7-2; a possible D gene is TRBD1 (6 bases). In nucleotides, the CDR3 is TGTGCCAGCAGCTTATCATGGGGGCCGTCTGAAAAACTGTTTTTT. This encodes CASSLSWGPSEKLFF. Full variable domain (remainder filled in from reference TRBV7-2 and TRBJ1-4): GAGVSQSPSNKVTEKGKDVELRCDPISGHTALYWYRQSLGQGLEFLIYFQGNSAPDKSGLPSDRFSAERTGGSVSTLTIQRTQQEDSAVYLCASSLSWGPSEKLFFGSGTQLSVL.